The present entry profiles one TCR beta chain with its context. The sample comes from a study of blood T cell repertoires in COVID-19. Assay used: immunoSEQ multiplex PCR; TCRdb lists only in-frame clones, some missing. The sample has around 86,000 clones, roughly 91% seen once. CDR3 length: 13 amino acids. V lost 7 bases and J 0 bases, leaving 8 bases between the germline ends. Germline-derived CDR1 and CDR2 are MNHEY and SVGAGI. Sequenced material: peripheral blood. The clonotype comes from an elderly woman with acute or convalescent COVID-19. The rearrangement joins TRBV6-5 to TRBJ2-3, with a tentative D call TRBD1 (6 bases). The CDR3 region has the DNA TGTGCCAGCACGACAGGTAGCACAGATACGCAGTATTTT. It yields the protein CASTTGSTDTQYF.